This is a list of T cell receptor beta chains from one sample in a study of molecular identifiers for immune sequencing clone quantification. TCRdb called the PCR reads again in MiXCR, with one record for every CDR3 protein. The table lists over 550,000 distinct CDR3 sequences, over 25% of them singletons. Source material: naive CD8+ T cells from blood, with Jurkat cell RNA spiked in. All receptors derive from a human donor in good health. Some libraries in this study had Jurkat cell RNA spiked in. CDR3s include the opening cysteine and the closing phenylalanine or tryptophan. D genes are given only for firm matches. Some rows mark clone size as missing; the rest say once, few, many or name a class of expanded clone.

d_gene | j_gene | v_gene | abundance | CDR3nt | CDR3aa
. | TRBJ1-1 | TRBV29-1 | . | TGCAGCGTTGAATTCGGCACCGGGAACACTGAAGCTTTCTTT | CSVEFGTGNTEAFF
. | TRBJ1-2 | TRBV2 | many | TGTGCCAGCAGTGGGGGCTACACCTTC | CASSGGYTF
TRBD1 | TRBJ1-1 | TRBV7-9 | few | TGTGCCAGCAGCTTAGGACAGGGACGGGCGGCTTTCTTT | CASSLGQGRAAFF
. | TRBJ1-1 | TRBV12-5 | few | TGTGCTAGTGGTTTGACCTCTTCAGGGCAGAACACTGAAGCTTTCTTT | CASGLTSSGQNTEAFF
. | TRBJ2-2 | TRBV29-1 | . | TGCAGCGTGGAATTGGGGGTCACGAACACCGGGGAGCTGTTTTTT | CSVELGVTNTGELFF
TRBD1 | TRBJ2-5 | TRBV7-9 | few | TGTGCCAGCAGCCATCCCGGGACAGGGGCCCAAGAGACCCAGTACTTC | CASSHPGTGAQETQYF
TRBD1 | TRBJ1-1 | TRBV4-3 | many | TGCGCCAGCAGCCAAGAACGGACAGGGGTGATCGCTGAAGCTTTCTTT | CASSQERTGVIAEAFF
. | TRBJ2-7 | TRBV21-1 | . | TGTGCCAGCAGCCCCCGGACCAACTACGAGCAGTACTTC | CASSPRTNYEQYF
. | TRBJ2-2 | TRBV20-1 | few | TGCAGTGCCAGGGGCAGGGGAGGAACCGGGGAGCTGTTTTTT | CSARGRGGTGELFF
. | TRBJ2-5 | TRBV27 | . | TGTGCCAGCAGTTTGGCCGGGGTAGGAGAGACCCAGTACTTC | CASSLAGVGETQYF
TRBD2 | TRBJ2-1 | TRBV5-4 | few | TGTGCCAGCACCGCGGGAGGAGCCTACAATGAGCAGTTCTTC | CASTAGGAYNEQFF
. | TRBJ1-1 | TRBV5-4 | . | TGTGCCAGCAGCCTGGGACCCCAGATAGACACTGAAGCTTTCTTT | CASSLGPQIDTEAFF
TRBD1 | TRBJ2-1 | TRBV19 | . | TGTGCCAGTAGTATCGGACAGGGTATTAATGAGCAGTTCTTC | CASSIGQGINEQFF
. | TRBJ1-1 | TRBV7-9 | many | TGTGCCAGCAGCCCATTAGGAACTGAAGCTTTCTTT | CASSPLGTEAFF
. | TRBJ2-5 | TRBV10-2 | few | TGCGCCAGCAGTGAGTCCGTGAGCGGAGCGGCTCAAGAGACCCAGTACTTC | CASSESVSGAAQETQYF
. | TRBJ2-2 | TRBV4-3 | . | TGCGCCAGCAGCCAAGATCTTGGGGGGACGGTCGGGGAGCTGTTTTTT | CASSQDLGGTVGELFF
. | TRBJ2-7 | TRBV20-1 | . | TGCAGTGCTTCCGGCTACGAGCAGTACTTC | CSASGYEQYF
. | TRBJ1-5 | TRBV27 | many | TGCGCCAGCAGCTTGTCCCCCAATCAGCCCCAGCATTTT | CASSLSPNQPQHF
. | TRBJ2-7 | TRBV4-2 | many | TGTGCCAGCAGCCAGGTGGGAGAGCAGTACTTC | CASSQVGEQYF
TRBD1 | TRBJ2-3 | TRBV7-8 | many | TGTGCCAGCAGCTCGCCACAGGGGACAGATACGCAGTATTTT | CASSSPQGTDTQYF
. | TRBJ1-1 | TRBV18 | few | TGTGCCAGCTCACTGCTCCGGGACCCGTTGCCGGGGGCTGAAGCTTTCTTT | CASSLLRDPLPGAEAFF
TRBD2 | TRBJ2-3 | TRBV11-2 | . | TGTGCCAGCACCTTACTGGGGGGGTTTACAGATACGCAGTATTTT | CASTLLGGFTDTQYF
. | TRBJ2-3 | TRBV7-9 | many | TGTGCCAGCAGCTTAGTAGTTGAAGATACGCAGTATTTT | CASSLVVEDTQYF
. | TRBJ2-2 | TRBV19 | few | TGTGCCAGTAGTATCGCCGCGGGGAACGGGGAGCTGTTTTTT | CASSIAAGNGELFF
. | TRBJ1-4 | TRBV9 | few | TGTGCCAGCAGCCCCTTCCCCCTCCCGGACAAAAATGAAAAACTGTTTTTT | CASSPFPLPDKNEKLFF
. | TRBJ2-7 | TRBV5-6 | many | TGTGCCAGCAGCTTGGGGACTACCTCCTACGAGCAGTACTTC | CASSLGTTSYEQYF
TRBD2 | TRBJ2-3 | TRBV6-5 | . | TGTGCCAGCAGTTCGGGACTAGCGGGAGCCGGGGATACGCAGTATTTT | CASSSGLAGAGDTQYF
TRBD1 | TRBJ1-5 | TRBV6-2/TRBV6-3 | few | TGTGCCAGCAGTTACTCGACGGACAGGGGATCCCATCAGCCCCAGCATTTT | CASSYSTDRGSHQPQHF
. | TRBJ2-7 | TRBV4-3 | many | TGCGCCAGCAGCCAAGACAGGTTGGACGAGCAGTACTTC | CASSQDRLDEQYF
. | TRBJ2-1 | TRBV27 | . | TGTGCCGGCAGTCCCTCAGATTTGTCCAATGAGCAGTTCTTC | CAGSPSDLSNEQFF
. | TRBJ2-5 | TRBV11-1 | . | TGTGCCAGCAGCTTAGTCGGGCCCCAAGGGACCCAGTACTTC | CASSLVGPQGTQYF
. | TRBJ2-7 | TRBV19 | . | TGTGCCAGTAGTATAGGGGCGGGGACCTACGAGCAGTACTTC | CASSIGAGTYEQYF
. | TRBJ2-3 | TRBV5-6 | many | TGTGCCAGCAGCTTGGCCCCGAGCACAGATACGCAGTATTTT | CASSLAPSTDTQYF
TRBD1 | TRBJ2-1 | TRBV12-3/TRBV12-4 | few | TGTGCCAGCAGTGGCCTTGAGGGGGCTAGAGATGAGCAGTTCTTC | CASSGLEGARDEQFF
. | TRBJ2-7 | TRBV15 | . | TGTGCCACCCGAGATCCTGGTCGGGCAAGCACGGGATATCGCTTC | CATRDPGRASTGYRF
TRBD2 | TRBJ2-3 | TRBV12-3/TRBV12-4 | many | TGTGCCAGCAGTTTACTACTAGCGGGGTCCTACACAGATACGCAGTATTTT | CASSLLLAGSYTDTQYF
TRBD2 | TRBJ2-7 | TRBV20-1 | . | TGCAGTGTCACGGAGCGGGAGGGCCTTGTTTACGAGCAGTACTTC | CSVTEREGLVYEQYF
TRBD1 | TRBJ2-3 | TRBV27 | . | TGTGCCAGCAGCCCGAATCATAGGGGGACAGGGTTTGGCACGCAGTATTTT | CASSPNHRGTGFGTQYF
TRBD1 | TRBJ1-5 | TRBV6-2/TRBV6-3 | few | TGTGCCAGCAGAATTTTTTCCGGGACAGGATTATATAGCAATCAGCCCCAGCATTTT | CASRIFSGTGLYSNQPQHF
. | TRBJ2-2 | TRBV19 | once | TGTGCCGGTAGTATGATGAACACCGGGGAGCTGTTTTTT | CAGSMMNTGELFF